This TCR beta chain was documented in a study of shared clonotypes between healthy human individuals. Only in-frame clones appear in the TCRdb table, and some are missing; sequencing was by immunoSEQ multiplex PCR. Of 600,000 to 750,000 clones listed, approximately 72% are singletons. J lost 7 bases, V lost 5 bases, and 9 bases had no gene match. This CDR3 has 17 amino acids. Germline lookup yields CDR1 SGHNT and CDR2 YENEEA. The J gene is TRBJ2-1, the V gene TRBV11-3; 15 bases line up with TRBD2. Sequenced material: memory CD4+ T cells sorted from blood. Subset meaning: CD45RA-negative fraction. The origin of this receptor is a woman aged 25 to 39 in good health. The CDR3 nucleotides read TGTGCCAGCAGCGAGACACCGGGACTAGCGGGAGGAAATGAGCAGTTCTTC. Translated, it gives CASSETPGLAGGNEQFF. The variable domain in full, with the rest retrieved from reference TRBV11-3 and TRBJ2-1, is EAGVVQSPRYKIIEKKQPVAFWCNPISGHNTLYWYLQNLGQGPELLIRYENEEAVDDSQLPKDRFSAERLKGVDSTLKIQPAELGDSAVYLCASSETPGLAGGNEQFFGPGTRLTVL.